The 26 T cell receptor beta chains below come from one sample, sequenced in a study of T cell repertoires in cytomegalovirus infection. TCRdb reprocessed the reads with MiXCR, giving one entry per CDR3 protein. The data hold roughly 860,000 distinct CDR3 sequences, with about 30% observed a single time. No cognate antigen is known for these TCRs. Sequenced here: cultured CD8+ T cells from PBMCs, sampled from culture after CMV antigen stimulation. These receptors were taken from a human donor in good health (CMV status not recorded). Some clones in this sample may be carry-over from other donors' samples.

This clonotype was observed many times. The chain uses TRBV7-2 and TRBJ2-7; no reliable D call. From germline, CDR1 is SGHTA and CDR2 FQGNSA. The CDR3 length is 15 residues. Trimming stripped 0 bases from V and 1 base from J, with 10 bases between. The CDR3 coding sequence is TGTGCCAGCAGCTTAGCAAGATTCCTTTCCTACGAGCAGTACTTC. Translation gives CASSLARFLSYEQYF.

This clonotype was recorded many times. The CDR3 reads CASSLEGGGDQPQHF. The CDR3 DNA sequence: TGTGCCAGCAGCTTAGAGGGGGGAGGTGATCAGCCCCAGCATTTT. The chain carries TRBV7-2 and TRBJ1-5, with D maybe TRBD1 (6 bases). Germline CDR1 and CDR2: SGHTA and FQGNSA. V was trimmed by 1 base and J by 5 bases, leaving 12 bases between them. This CDR3 spans 15 amino acids. Drawing the rest from reference TRBV7-2 and TRBJ1-5, the complete variable domain is GAGVSQSPSNKVTEKGKDVELRCDPISGHTALYWYRQSLGQGLEFLIYFQGNSAPDKSGLPSDRFSAERTGGSVSTLTIQRTQQEDSAVYLCASSLEGGGDQPQHFGDGTRLSIL.

The chain joins TRBV5-5 to TRBJ2-7; no firm D call. Germline CDR1 reads SGHKS; CDR2 reads YYEKEE (reference sequence). The length of the CDR3 is 13 residues. V lost 2 bases to trimming and J lost 4 bases, with 10 bases between them. In nucleotides, the CDR3 is TGTGCCAGCAGCTTCGGCCAGAGATACGAGCAGTACTTC. Its protein product is CASSFGQRYEQYF. The whole variable domain, filled in from reference TRBV5-5 and TRBJ2-7, reads DAGVTQSPTHLIKTRGQQVTLRCSPISGHKSVSWYQQVLGQGPQFIFQYYEKEERGRGNFPDRFSARQFPNYSSELNVNALLLGDSALYLCASSFGQRYEQYFGPGTRLTVT.

This chain links TRBV12-3 or TRBV12-4 with TRBJ2-1; a possible D gene is TRBD2 (7 bases). This CDR3 region has 16 residues. V lost 8 bases to trimming and J lost 6 bases, with 23 bases between them. The CDR3 DNA is TGTGCCAGCGGCCACAACTTAGGGGGGGCTGTCAATGAGCAGTTCTTC. This encodes CASGHNLGGAVNEQFF.

A word on this clonotype: A junction end diverges from the germline sequence, so it may reflect a read error. V is TRBV6-5 and J is TRBJ2-2, with 7 positions matching TRBD2. This CDR3 region has 18 residues. The germline CDR1 and CDR2 sequences are MNHEY and SVGAGI. The CDR3 reads CACRIAGTTYTNTGELFF. The CDR3 nucleotides are TGTGCCTGCAGGATAGCCGGGACTACCTACACGAACACCGGGGAGCTGTTTTTT.

This sequence joins TRBV6-2 or TRBV6-3 and TRBJ2-7; D gene uncertain. The CDR3 runs 13 residues. Trimming shortened V by 6 bases and J by 4 bases, and 13 bases separated the two germline ends. Germline V gene sequence: CDR1 MNHEY, CDR2 SVGEGT. The CDR3 here is CASRPHDEYEQYV. DNA of the CDR3: TGTGCCAGCAGACCACACGACGAATACGAGCAGTACGTC.

V usage is TRBV4-3 and J usage is TRBJ2-1; TRBD2 is a possible D gene (5 bases). CDR1 is LGHNA and CDR2 is YSLEER in the germline V gene. V shed 2 bases and J shed 8 bases, with 13 bases lying between them. The CDR3 loop spans 14 amino acids. CDR3 residues: CASSQRPGVHEQFF. DNA of the CDR3: TGCGCCAGCAGCCAACGACCCGGGGTGCATGAGCAGTTCTTC.

The gene calls are TRBV6-6 and TRBJ1-1, with TRBD1 matching over 7 bases. The CDR3 is 13 amino acids. V trimming: 7 bases; J trimming: 6 bases; junction bases outside the gene matches: 8. The germline gives CDR1 MNHNY, CDR2 SVGAGI (reference sequence). This CDR3 reads CASTLPGGAEAFF. CDR3 nucleotides: TGTGCCAGCACACTTCCAGGGGGTGCTGAAGCTTTCTTT.

This chain connects TRBV7-9 to TRBJ1-1; D uncertain. Trimming took off 5 bases at V and 3 bases at J, with 7 bases between the two ends. This CDR3 contains 12 residues. Germline CDR1 SEHNR, CDR2 FQNEAQ (reference sequence). CDR3 loop: CASSHSDTEAFF. In DNA, the CDR3 is TGTGCCAGCAGCCATTCGGACACTGAAGCTTTCTTT. Full variable domain (rest looked up from reference TRBV7-9 and TRBJ1-1): DTGVSQNPRHKITKRGQNVTFRCDPISEHNRLYWYRQTLGQGPEFLTYFQNEAQLEKSRLLSDRFSAERPKGSFSTLEIQRTEQGDSAMYLCASSHSDTEAFFGQGTRLTVV.

In this sample, this clonotype turned up a few times. Written as DNA, the CDR3 is TGCAGTGCTAGTAGTCACCTCAAACCTAACTATGGCTACACCTTC. Encoded protein: CSASSHLKPNYGYTF. J is TRBJ1-2 and V is TRBV20-1; D unresolved. CDR1 DFQATT and CDR2 SNEGSKA come from the germline V gene (reference sequence). Trimming removed 3 bases from V and 0 bases from J, with 14 bases in between. The CDR3 runs 15 residues.

This chain joins TRBV19 and TRBJ1-1; D not resolved. Trimming shortened V by 3 bases and J by 0 bases, and 20 bases separated the two germline ends. Germline CDR1 is LNHDA and CDR2 is SQIVND (reference sequence). This CDR3 spans 18 amino acids. CDR3 loop: CASSMEVERRKMNTEAFF. DNA for the CDR3: TGTGCCAGTAGTATGGAGGTAGAACGGCGTAAGATGAACACTGAAGCTTTCTTT.

This clonotype was counted many times. This sequence joins TRBV7-2 and TRBJ1-1; D unresolved. Germline CDR1 and CDR2: SGHTA and FQGNSA. The V gene lost 1 base and the J gene lost 6 bases, with 15 bases spanning the gap. This CDR3 contains 15 residues. CDR3 residues: CASSLVKVSLAEAFF. CDR3 nucleotides: TGTGCCAGCAGCTTAGTTAAGGTTAGCCTGGCTGAAGCTTTCTTT.

V usage is TRBV5-1 and J usage is TRBJ1-1; weak D call: TRBD1 (5 bases). Germline V gene sequence: CDR1 SGHRS, CDR2 YFSETQ. The CDR3 is made up of 12 amino acids. Trimming cost V 5 bases and J 4 bases, with 9 bases left between them. CDR3 region: CASSFDSTEAFF. The CDR3 DNA is TGCGCCAGCAGTTTTGACAGCACTGAAGCTTTCTTT.

This clonotype was recorded at least ten times. V usage is TRBV7-6 and J usage is TRBJ1-1, with D uncertain. With 4 bases removed from V and 1 base from J, the gap between germline ends came to 16 bases. Germline lookup yields CDR1 SGHVS and CDR2 FNYEAQ. The CDR3 is made up of 16 amino acids. CDR3: CASSSSPGGWNTEAFF. Here the CDR3 DNA reads TGTGCCAGCAGCTCCTCCCCCGGCGGGTGGAACACTGAAGCTTTCTTT.

Many counts were recorded for this clonotype. The V gene is TRBV24-1, the J gene TRBJ1-2; 8 bases are shared with TRBD1. There are 15 residues in the CDR3. Trimming removed 4 bases from V and 2 bases from J; junction bases left unmatched: 5. The germline CDR1 and CDR2 sequences are KGHDR and SFDVKD. The CDR3 bases are TGTGCCACCAGTGAGTCGGGACAGGACAACTATGGCTACACCTTC. This translates into CATSESGQDNYGYTF.

This clonotype has at least ten counts. The genes are TRBV27 and TRBJ2-7; tentatively, D is TRBD1 or TRBD2 (5 bases each). V dropped 2 bases and J dropped 2 bases, with 10 bases sitting between them. Germline V gene data show CDR1 as MNHEY and CDR2 as SMNVEV (reference sequence). This CDR3 is built from 14 residues. The CDR3 DNA follows: TGTGCCAGCAGTTTAGGGCAGGGACCCTACGAGCAGTACTTC. This sequence encodes CASSLGQGPYEQYF.

This chain links TRBV12-3 or TRBV12-4 with TRBJ2-1, with TRBD2 as a possible D gene (7 bases). The CDR3 totals 14 residues. Trimming shortened V by 7 bases and J by 6 bases, and 16 bases separated the two germline ends. The CDR3 DNA follows: TGTGCCAGCAAACCCACGGGGGGCCCCAATGAGCAGTTCTTC. Protein sequence: CASKPTGGPNEQFF.

This clonotype was seen more than once but under ten times. The rearrangement links TRBV12-3 or TRBV12-4 to TRBJ2-7; D gene uncertain. This CDR3 is built from 12 residues. Trimming took 5 bases from V and 3 from J, leaving 8 bases between them. The CDR3 reads CASSAIHYEQYF. The CDR3 nucleotides are TGTGCCAGCAGTGCTATACACTACGAGCAGTACTTC.

The rearrangement uses TRBV7-4 and TRBJ2-7, with 8 nucleotides matching TRBD1. Germline CDR1 SGHVT, CDR2 SQSDAQ. J gave up 2 bases and V 5 bases, and 20 bases lay outside the gene matches. The CDR3 loop spans 19 amino acids. The CDR3 nucleotides are TGTGCCAGCAGCCCACCTCTTTACCCCCCGGGACAGGCGACCTACGAGCAGTACTTC. Amino acid sequence: CASSPPLYPPGQATYEQYF.

V gene TRBV6-2 or TRBV6-3 combines with J gene TRBJ2-6, with a tentative D call TRBD1 (6 bases). Germline values: CDR1 MNHEY, CDR2 SVGEGT. Trimming left V 0 bases short and J 0 bases short, with 15 bases between. The CDR3 is 19 amino acids. CDR3 residues: CASSYSGWQGSSGANVLTF. The CDR3 DNA follows: TGTGCCAGCAGTTACTCGGGGTGGCAGGGGAGCTCTGGGGCCAACGTCCTGACTTTC.

This clonotype was seen more than once but under ten times. This chain uses TRBV5-6 with TRBJ2-2; D might be TRBD1 or TRBD2, each matching 5 bases. The germline V gene encodes CDR1 SGHDT and CDR2 YYEEEE. The CDR3 has 17 residues. The V gene lost 2 bases and the J gene lost 2 bases, with 16 bases spanning the gap. CDR3: CASSFPEGSPNTGELFF. The CDR3 nucleotides read TGTGCCAGCAGCTTCCCCGAGGGGAGCCCCAACACCGGGGAGCTGTTTTTT.

Turning to this clonotype: A much larger clone differs from this one at a single base, so this may be a read error. This is likely a read error, given that the CDR3 carries no conserved phenylalanine or tryptophan at its end. The rearrangement uses TRBV7-9 and TRBJ2-5; no firm D call. The CDR3 spans 14 residues. Germline assignment: CDR1 SEHNR and CDR2 FQNEAQ (reference sequence). Deletions cut 5 bases from V and 5 bases from J, with 15 bases between. CDR3 residues: CASSPPDQRETQYI. The DNA of the CDR3 is TGTGCCAGCAGCCCCCCGGACCAAAGGGAGACCCAGTACATC.

The V and J genes are TRBV29-1 and TRBJ2-1; 12 bases agree with TRBD2. The CDR3 totals 12 residues. CDR1 is SQVTM, CDR2 ANQGSEA, per germline. The ends lost 7 bases at V and 9 bases at J; junction bases unmatched: 4. CDR3 sequence: CSELAGGSEQFF. CDR3 coding DNA: TGCAGCGAACTAGCGGGGGGCAGTGAGCAGTTCTTC.

This clonotype came up a few times. The gene calls are TRBV6-1 and TRBJ1-6; D gene unclear. CDR1 is MNHNS, CDR2 SASEGT, per germline. The CDR3 consists of 15 residues. Trimming left V 8 bases short and J 5 bases short, with 16 bases between. CDR3 bases: TGTGCCAGCGTAGGCGGGGAGGGAAATAATTCACCCCTCCACTTT. This gives the protein CASVGGEGNNSPLHF.

The genes are TRBV9 and TRBJ1-6, with 9 bases identical to TRBD1. CDR1 is SGDLS and CDR2 is YYNGEE in the germline V gene. V shed 6 bases and J 9 bases; nucleotides not matched to a gene: 7. The CDR3 has 14 residues. The CDR3 DNA is TGTGCCAGCACTGGGGGACAGGGCAGTTCACCCCTCCACTTT. Translation gives CASTGGQGSSPLHF. Variable domain in full (rest from reference TRBV9 and TRBJ1-6): DSGVTQTPKHLITATGQRVTLRCSPRSGDLSVYWYQQSLDQGLQFLIQYYNGEERAKGNILERFSAQQFPDLHSELNLSSLELGDSALYFCASTGGQGSSPLHFGNGTRLTVT.

This clonotype was found many times. The genes are TRBV7-9 and TRBJ2-3; D is perhaps TRBD1 or TRBD2 (5 bases each). From germline, CDR1 is SEHNR and CDR2 FQNEAQ (reference sequence). V was clipped by 5 bases and J by 0 bases, with 12 bases between them. The length of the CDR3 is 15 residues. As DNA, the CDR3 is TGTGCCAGCAGCGGACCGGGACCTAGCACAGATACGCAGTATTTT. It is translated as CASSGPGPSTDTQYF.